This TCR beta chain appears in the sequencing data of a study of shared T cell receptors in the human thymus. This clone was seen a single time. Germline CDR1 reads SGHDN; CDR2 reads FVKESK. With 2 bases clipped from V and 2 bases from J, the junction kept 6 bases outside the gene matches. There are 15 residues in the CDR3. Data came from immunoSEQ multiplex PCR; TCRdb stores just in-frame clones and leaves some out. Here the sample spans approximately 490,000 clones, around 82% being singletons. The same specimen was also included in a second study, on human thymus T cells. From that paper: Immunologically healthy infants in Finland undergoing congenital heart defect surgery were the donors. Corrective heart surgery yielded the resections from which the thymus tissue came. Apparent skewing of V and J gene usage characterized both thymic and blood repertoires. Related studies found that unrelated individuals share highly overlapping thymic repertoires.

This chain uses TRBV14 with TRBJ2-7, with 7 bases aligning to TRBD2. This receptor was obtained from a boy younger than two with a congenital heart defect. Sequencing was carried out using thymocytes. In nucleotides, the CDR3 is TGTGCCAGCAGCCAACGTCGCGGGGGAACCTACGAGCAGTACTTC. It codes for CASSQRRGGTYEQYF.